This T cell receptor (beta chain) comes out of a study of blood T cell repertoires in COVID-19. This CDR3 is 20 amino acids long. Germline V gives CDR1 MGHRA, CDR2 YSYEKL. The V and J ends lost 4 bases and 0 bases respectively, with 25 bases between them. Original analysis: Scientists estimated how many nucleated cells there were by amplifying reference gene primers. Some clones are missing from TCRdb's copy, which holds only in-frame ones; the method was immunoSEQ multiplex PCR. V and J calls and clone size are as listed in that table; D and trimming were resolved from the DNA. Here the sample spans fewer than 250,000 clones, about 82% being singletons.

The rearrangement uses TRBV4-1 and TRBJ1-5, with D possibly matching TRBD1 (6 bases). This TCR came from a woman aged 55-69 years with active or convalescent COVID-19. The source material was peripheral blood. CDR3 loop: CASSRKLQTGPVGSNQPQHF. CDR3 DNA: TGCGCCAGCAGCCGTAAACTTCAGACAGGTCCGGTGGGTAGCAATCAGCCCCAGCATTTT.